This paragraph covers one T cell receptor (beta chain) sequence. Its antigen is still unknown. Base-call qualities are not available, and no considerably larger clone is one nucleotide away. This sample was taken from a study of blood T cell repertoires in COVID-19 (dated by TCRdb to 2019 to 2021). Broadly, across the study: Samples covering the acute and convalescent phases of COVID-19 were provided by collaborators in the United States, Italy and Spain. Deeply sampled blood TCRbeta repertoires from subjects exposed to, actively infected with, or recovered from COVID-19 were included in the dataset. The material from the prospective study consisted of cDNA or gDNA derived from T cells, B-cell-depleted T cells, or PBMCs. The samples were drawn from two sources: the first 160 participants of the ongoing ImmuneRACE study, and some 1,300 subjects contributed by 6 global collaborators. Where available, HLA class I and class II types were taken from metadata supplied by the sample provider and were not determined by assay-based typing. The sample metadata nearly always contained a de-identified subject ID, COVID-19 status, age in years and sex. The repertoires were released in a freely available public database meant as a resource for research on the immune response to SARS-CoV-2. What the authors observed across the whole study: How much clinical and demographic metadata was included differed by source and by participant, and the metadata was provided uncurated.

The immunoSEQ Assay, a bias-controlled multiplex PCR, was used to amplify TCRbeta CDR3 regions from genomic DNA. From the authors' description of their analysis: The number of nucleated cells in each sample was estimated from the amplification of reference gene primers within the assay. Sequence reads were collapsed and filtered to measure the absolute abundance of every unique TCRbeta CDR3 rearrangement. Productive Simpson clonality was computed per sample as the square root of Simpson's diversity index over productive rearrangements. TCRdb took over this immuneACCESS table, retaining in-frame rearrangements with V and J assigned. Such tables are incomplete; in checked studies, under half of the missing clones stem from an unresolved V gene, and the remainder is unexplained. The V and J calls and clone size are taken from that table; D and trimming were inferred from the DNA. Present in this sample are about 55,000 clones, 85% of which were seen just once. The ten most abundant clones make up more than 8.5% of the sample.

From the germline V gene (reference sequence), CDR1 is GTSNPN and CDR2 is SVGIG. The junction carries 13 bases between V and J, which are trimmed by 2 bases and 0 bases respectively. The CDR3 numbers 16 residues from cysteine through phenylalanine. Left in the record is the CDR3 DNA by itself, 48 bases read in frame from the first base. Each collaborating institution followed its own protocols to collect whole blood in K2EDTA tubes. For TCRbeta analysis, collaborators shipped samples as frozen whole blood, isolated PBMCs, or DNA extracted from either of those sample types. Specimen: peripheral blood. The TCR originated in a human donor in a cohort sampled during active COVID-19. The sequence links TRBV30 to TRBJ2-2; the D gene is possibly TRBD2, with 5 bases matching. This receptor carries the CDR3 CAWSRLSGSNTGELFF. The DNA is TGTGCCTGGAGTAGGTTGAGCGGTTCGAACACCGGGGAGCTGTTTTTT.